The rows below give T cell receptor beta chains drawn from one sample of a study of preoperative IRX-2 immunotherapy in early breast cancer. Clones were read by immunoSEQ multiplex PCR, and TCRdb kept only the in-frame ones, dropping some. The repertoire holds roughly 30,000 clones, with less than 90% as singletons. This specimen was lymph node tissue, taken from a patient treated with IRX-2 immunotherapy. The receptors shown here come from a human donor with breast cancer. The CDR3 runs from the conserved cysteine through the conserved F or W. A D gene is named only where the DNA matches it firmly. Rows may omit the clone size; those that give it use once, few, many or a size class.

J gene,clone size,D gene,V gene,CDR3 protein,CDR3 DNA
TRBJ1-2,NA,NA,TRBV12-2,CAIKGQGRFPRYGYTF,TGTGCCATTAAGGGACAGGGGAGGTTTCCTCGCTATGGCTACACCTTC
TRBJ1-6,NA,NA,TRBV28,CASSSKPRTETINSPLHF,TGTGCCAGCAGTTCAAAACCCCGGACAGAGACTATTAATTCACCCCTCCACTTT
TRBJ1-2,NA,NA,TRBV25-1,CASSEGGPSYGYTF,TGTGCCAGCAGTGAGGGTGGCCCTAGCTATGGCTACACCTTC
TRBJ2-7,NA,NA,TRBV7-8,CASSLQGSPSYEQYF,TGTGCCAGCAGCTTACAGGGGTCCCCATCCTACGAGCAGTACTTC
TRBJ2-2,once,NA,TRBV28,CASSLNREELFF,TGTGCCAGCAGTTTAAACCGGGAGGAGCTGTTTTTT
TRBJ1-4,NA,TRBD1,TRBV18,CASSLNRGLNEKLFF,TGTGCCAGCTCACTTAACAGGGGACTTAATGAAAAACTGTTTTTT
TRBJ2-7,NA,NA,TRBV29-1,CSVVSGSSYEQYF,TGCAGCGTCGTCTCGGGGAGCTCCTACGAGCAGTACTTC
TRBJ2-1,NA,TRBD1,TRBV19,CASSPPGTGRYNEQFF,TGTGCCAGTAGTCCCCCTGGGACAGGGAGATACAATGAGCAGTTCTTC
TRBJ1-1,few,NA,TRBV6-8,CASTLGRTEAFF,TGTGCCAGCACCTTAGGGCGGACTGAAGCTTTCTTT
TRBJ1-4,NA,NA,TRBV5-1,CASTFGGSANEKLFF,TGCGCCAGCACCTTTGGCGGGTCGGCTAATGAAAAACTGTTTTTT
TRBJ2-2,NA,NA,TRBV7-2,CASSQGWVTRTGELFF,TGTGCCAGCAGCCAAGGATGGGTAACTAGGACCGGGGAGCTGTTTTTT
TRBJ2-1,once,NA,TRBV19,CASSIDGHALGDEQFF,TGTGCCAGTAGTATTGATGGACACGCCCTAGGGGATGAGCAGTTCTTC
TRBJ1-1,NA,TRBD1,TRBV18,CASSRGQGDTEAFF,TGTGCCAGCTCACGCGGACAGGGGGACACTGAAGCTTTCTTT
TRBJ2-2,NA,TRBD2,TRBV6-8,CAISEHKGLAGSAGELFF,TGTGCCATCAGCGAGCACAAGGGACTAGCGGGATCTGCCGGGGAGCTGTTTTTT
TRBJ2-4,NA,NA,TRBV19,CASSIDGFENIQYF,TGTGCCAGTAGTATAGATGGGTTTGAAAACATTCAGTACTTC
TRBJ2-5,NA,TRBD1,TRBV18,CASSRQGHQETQYF,TGTGCCAGCTCAAGACAGGGCCACCAAGAGACCCAGTACTTC
TRBJ1-5,NA,NA,TRBV19,CASSIVRALSNQPQHF,TGTGCCAGTAGTATAGTAAGGGCCCTTAGCAATCAGCCCCAGCATTTT
TRBJ1-3,NA,NA,TRBV23-1,CASSHGGSSGNTIYF,TGCGCCAGCAGCCATGGGGGAAGCTCTGGAAACACCATATATTTT
TRBJ2-7,NA,NA,TRBV11-3,CASSSERASLVQYF,TGTGCCAGCAGCTCTGAACGGGCTTCCCTGGTGCAGTACTTC
TRBJ1-1,NA,NA,TRBV19,CASSADRFTEAFF,TGTGCCAGTAGTGCCGACAGGTTTACTGAAGCTTTCTTT
TRBJ2-1,once,NA,TRBV6-8,CASGDVEGPNEQFF,TGTGCCAGCGGGGATGTGGAAGGCCCCAATGAGCAGTTCTTC